A single sample is the source of the 24 T cell receptor beta chains below, sequenced in a study of blood T cells in healthy people across ages. Then a second PCR, running about 6 to 12 cycles, was carried out with a sample-barcoded 5' primer and a J-beta primer mix. MiXCR, applied by TCRdb to the 5' RACE reads, yields one record per CDR3 protein. The repertoire has 630,000 or so distinct CDR3 sequences, approximately 30% of them found once; the top ten carry about 16%. Sequenced material: blood. The receptors originated from a woman aged 80 or older in good health.

This clonotype was seen repeatedly, ten times or more. The chain has TRBV12-3 or TRBV12-4 and TRBJ1-1; the D is unclear. V was shortened by 1 base and J by 6 bases, with 9 bases between the two germline ends. The CDR3 has 13 amino acids. The CDR3 protein is CASSLVSVPEAFF. The CDR3 DNA reads TGTGCCAGCAGTTTAGTTTCGGTTCCTGAAGCTTTCTTT.

In the case of this clonotype: It may be a read error: a sequence one base away is much more abundant. The chain employs TRBV9 and TRBJ2-6; 9 positions match TRBD1. Per germline, CDR1 SGDLS and CDR2 YYNGEE. The CDR3 loop spans 16 amino acids. CDR3 sequence (DNA): TGTGCCAGCATGAGCACAGGGGGCACAGGGGCCAACGTCCGGACTTTC. Its protein product is CASMSTGGTGANVRTF.

Only a few counts were recorded for this clonotype. V gene TRBV28 combines with J gene TRBJ1-5; 12 bases line up with TRBD1. The CDR3 is 20 residues long. The ends lost 2 bases at V and 1 base at J; junction bases unmatched: 12. The V gene's germline CDR1 is MDHEN and CDR2 SYDVKM. CDR3 nucleotide sequence: TGTGCCAGCAGTTTACCAACCGGGACAGGGGGCTCTGTCAGCAATCAGCCCCAGCATTTT. This sequence encodes CASSLPTGTGGSVSNQPQHF. Based on the CDR3 plus reference TRBV28 and TRBJ1-5, the full variable domain is DVKVTQSSRYLVKRTGEKVFLECVQDMDHENMFWYRQDPGLGLRLIYFSYDVKMKEKGDIPEGYSVSREKKERFSLILESASTNQTSMYLCASSLPTGTGGSVSNQPQHFGDGTRLSIL.

At least ten counts were recorded for this clonotype. The chain uses TRBV28 and TRBJ2-1; no clear D gene. The CDR3 loop spans 11 amino acids. V lost 5 bases, J lost 5 bases, and 4 bases lay in between. Germline V gives CDR1 MDHEN, CDR2 SYDVKM. CDR3 sequence: CASSPHNEQFF. The CDR3 DNA reads as TGTGCCAGCAGTCCTCACAATGAGCAGTTCTTC.

This clonotype was counted many times. This may come from a read error, since a much larger clone is one base off. The chain links TRBV9 to TRBJ2-7; 8 bases are a match to TRBD1. Germline CDR1 is SGDLS and CDR2 is YYNGEE. The trim removed 3 bases at V and 3 bases at J, leaving 11 bases unmatched. The CDR3 has 16 residues. The CDR3 is CASSGGYGQGRYEQYF. The CDR3, as DNA: TGTGCCAGCAGCGGTGGGTACGGACAGGGACGCTACGAGCAGTACTTC. Full variable domain (outside the CDR3, taken from reference TRBV9 and TRBJ2-7): DSGVTQTPKHLITATGQRVTLRCSPRSGDLSVYWYQQSLDQGLQFLIQYYNGEERAKGNILERFSAQQFPDLHSELNLSSLELGDSALYFCASSGGYGQGRYEQYFGPGTRLTVT.

The chain employs TRBV4-2 and TRBJ2-3; D is possibly TRBD1 (5 bases). Germline assignment: CDR1 LGHNA and CDR2 YNFKEQ. V was pared by 3 bases and J by 2 bases, with 18 bases between. The CDR3 contains 17 residues. CDR3 in DNA: TGTGCCAGCAGCCATACCCGGGCAGGGTATAACACAGATACGCAGTATTTT. Its protein product is CASSHTRAGYNTDTQYF.

The sample holds many counts of this clonotype. The rearrangement joins TRBV20-1 to TRBJ1-5, with TRBD1 identical over 7 bases. The germline gives CDR1 DFQATT, CDR2 SNEGSKA (reference sequence). The CDR3 spans 14 residues. V shed 2 bases, J shed 2 bases, and the junction held 3 bases outside the gene matches. CDR3 sequence: CSARTQGGNQPQHF. The DNA of the CDR3 is TGCAGTGCTAGAACTCAGGGGGGCAATCAGCCCCAGCATTTT.

This clonotype was counted at least ten times. The chain employs TRBV9 and TRBJ2-3; 11 positions agree with TRBD1. Germline CDR1 SGDLS, CDR2 YYNGEE. This CDR3 comprises 18 residues. With 0 bases clipped from V and 2 bases from J, the junction kept 8 bases outside the gene matches. This chain's CDR3 is CASSVGLGQGVLTDTQYF. CDR3 in DNA: TGTGCCAGCAGCGTAGGACTGGGACAGGGGGTCCTCACAGATACGCAGTATTTT.

This sequence joins TRBV10-3 and TRBJ2-7; tentatively, D is TRBD1 (5 bases). V was cut by 1 base and J by 6 bases, with 13 bases left in between. The CDR3 spans 14 residues. CDR1 and CDR2 from the germline V gene are ENHRY and SYGVKD. The CDR3 loop reads CAISEYRPLGEQYF. The DNA for the CDR3 is TGTGCCATCAGTGAGTACAGGCCGTTGGGCGAGCAGTACTTC.

This clonotype was seen a handful of times. The chain is built from TRBV6-5 and TRBJ1-5, with 9 bases aligning to TRBD1. This CDR3 has 15 amino acids. The germline V gene has CDR1 MNHEY and CDR2 SVGAGI. Unmatched junction bases numbered 6, after V lost 5 bases and J lost 4 bases. CDR3 amino acids: CASSPKGQGNQPQHF. The CDR3 bases are TGTGCCAGCAGTCCCAAGGGACAGGGAAATCAGCCCCAGCATTTT.

Ten or more counts support this clonotype. The V and J genes are TRBV5-1 and TRBJ2-3, with TRBD2 matching over 9 bases. The trim removed 4 bases at V and 5 bases at J, leaving 14 bases unmatched. The CDR3 is 17 amino acids. CDR1 and CDR2 from the germline V gene are SGHRS and YFSETQ. The DNA for the CDR3 is TGCGCCAGCAGCCTGGGAGCTAGCGGGAACCGGGGAGATACGCAGTATTTT. It specifies CASSLGASGNRGDTQYF.

For this clonotype: Lacking the conserved final phenylalanine or tryptophan, this CDR3 likely reflects a read error. The chain is built from TRBV12-3 or TRBV12-4 and TRBJ2-3; D possibly corresponds to TRBD1 (6 bases). This CDR3 has 16 amino acids. V was pared by 0 bases and J by 0 bases, with 10 bases between. For the CDR3, the DNA is TGTGCCAGCAGTTTAGCTGACAGGCTAAGCACAGATACGCAGTATTCC. Its protein product is CASSLADRLSTDTQYS.

The table lists this clonotype with a few counts. This chain links TRBV19 with TRBJ1-2; D perhaps matches TRBD1 (5 bases). V shed 10 bases and J shed 3 bases, with 15 bases lying between them. The CDR3 contains 13 residues. The V gene's germline CDR1 is LNHDA and CDR2 SQIVND (reference sequence). The CDR3: CATRGDFDYGYTF. CDR3 nucleotide sequence: TGTGCCACCCGAGGGGACTTCGACTATGGCTACACCTTC.

This clonotype was counted ten times or more. The V and J genes are TRBV11-1 and TRBJ1-2; a possible D gene is TRBD1 (5 bases). This CDR3 contains 13 residues. Germline V gene lookup returns CDR1 SGHAT and CDR2 FQDESV (reference sequence). Trimming cost V 4 bases and J 8 bases, with 14 bases left between them. CDR3 residues: CASSYQGFGGYTF. Here the CDR3 DNA reads TGTGCCAGCAGCTATCAGGGATTTGGCGGCTACACCTTC.

This clonotype was recorded at least ten times. This chain connects TRBV5-1 to TRBJ2-7; 7 positions agree with TRBD2. The CDR3 covers 15 residues. The V segment lost 0 bases and the J segment 7 bases; nucleotides outside the gene matches: 10. Germline V gene sequence: CDR1 SGHRS, CDR2 YFSETQ. DNA for the CDR3: TGCGCCAGCAGCTTGGATGGGACTTCCGGGAGGGAGCAGTACTTC. It is translated as CASSLDGTSGREQYF.

Ten or more counts support this clonotype. The chain is built from TRBV5-4 and TRBJ2-3; the D is unclear. Trimming stripped 5 bases from V and 4 bases from J, with 8 bases between. Per the germline V gene, CDR1 is SGHNT and CDR2 is YYREEE (reference sequence). The CDR3 totals 12 residues. CDR3 loop: CASSSTADTQYF. In DNA, the CDR3 is TGTGCCAGCAGTTCTACCGCAGATACGCAGTATTTT.

As regards this clonotype: A read error may be the cause here, since a much bigger clone is one base away. The chain recombines TRBV10-3 with TRBJ2-4, with D perhaps TRBD1 (7 bases). Germline V CDR1 and CDR2: ENHRY, SYGVKD. The length of the CDR3 is 20 residues. CDR3 DNA sequence: TGTGCCATCAATGAGTCAGGCAGTAGTGCGGGACAGCTAGCCAAAAACATTCAGTACTTC. Encoded protein: CAINESGSSAGQLAKNIQYF.

With regard to this clonotype: With a much larger clone just one base away, this may be a read error. This chain links TRBV20-1 with TRBJ2-4, with 7 bases matching TRBD2. The J call may be wrong; the DNA end is better matched by TRBJ2-7. The length of the CDR3 is 14 residues. The germline V gene has CDR1 DFQATT and CDR2 SNEGSKA (reference sequence). The CDR3 spells CSASMVGGNYEQYF. CDR3 DNA sequence: TGCAGTGCTAGCATGGTGGGGGGGAACTACGAGCAGTACTTC.

As to this clonotype: A read error may be the cause here, since a much bigger clone is one base away. The chain uses TRBV20-1 and TRBJ1-1; D is unclear. V lost 0 bases and J 0 bases, leaving 5 bases between the germline ends. Germline V gene data show CDR1 as DFQATT and CDR2 as SNEGSKA (reference sequence). The CDR3 has 13 amino acids. For the CDR3, the DNA is TGCAGTGCTAGAGATCCTATGAACACTGAAGCTTTCTTT. Its protein product is CSARDPMNTEAFF.

This chain links TRBV11-2 with TRBJ2-4; TRBD1 aligns across 8 bases. The CDR3 consists of 16 residues. Germline lookup yields CDR1 SGHAT and CDR2 FQNNGV. J gave up 2 bases and V 5 bases, and 8 bases lay outside the gene matches. In DNA form, the CDR3 reads TGTGCCAGCAGCCATCTCAGGGGGCGGACCAAAAACATTCAGTACTTC. It is translated as CASSHLRGRTKNIQYF.

V and J are TRBV12-3 or TRBV12-4 and TRBJ1-2; 10 bases map to TRBD1. The CDR3 consists of 15 residues. Trimming cost V 6 bases and J 4 bases; bases outside gene matches: 8. Here the CDR3 reads CASRGDRGLCYGYTF. CDR3 sequence (DNA): TGTGCCAGCAGAGGTGACAGGGGGCTATGCTATGGCTACACCTTC.

The chain employs TRBV7-9 and TRBJ2-5; no clear D gene. V lost 5 bases and J lost 5, with 12 bases in between. Germline V lookup: CDR1 SEHNR, CDR2 FQNEAQ (reference sequence). The CDR3 runs 13 residues. The CDR3 DNA reads as TGTGCCAGCAGCCCCCCAGCGAGGGAGACCCAGTACTTC. It yields the protein CASSPPARETQYF. The entire variable domain, with the rest obtained from reference TRBV7-9 and TRBJ2-5, is as follows: DTGVSQNPRHKITKRGQNVTFRCDPISEHNRLYWYRQTLGQGPEFLTYFQNEAQLEKSRLLSDRFSAERPKGSFSTLEIQRTEQGDSAMYLCASSPPARETQYFGPGTRLLVL.

This clonotype was recorded many times. The rearrangement joins TRBV6-1 to TRBJ2-7; a weak D match, TRBD1 (6 bases). The CDR3 is made up of 15 amino acids. Germline CDR1 reads MNHNS; CDR2 reads SASEGT. Trimming removed 10 bases from V and 4 bases from J, with 23 bases in between. The CDR3 protein is CAITQGWSGLYEQYF. The CDR3 DNA sequence: TGTGCCATCACTCAGGGGTGGTCGGGGCTTTACGAGCAGTACTTC.

This clonotype showed up many times. CDR3 residues: CASSTGTGAYGYTF. CDR3 DNA: TGTGCCAGCAGCACCGGGACAGGGGCCTATGGCTACACCTTC. This chain uses TRBV7-9 with TRBJ1-2, with 10 bases identical to TRBD1. Germline values: CDR1 SEHNR, CDR2 FQNEAQ (reference sequence). This CDR3 has 14 residues. The V and J ends lost 5 bases and 4 bases, in that order; junction bases with no gene match: 4.